These 21 T cell receptor beta chains came from one sample sequenced in a study of control samples from healthy donors and cancer patients. TCRdb keeps only in-frame clones here, not all; method: immunoSEQ multiplex PCR. This table holds over 100,000 clones, 90% to 95% found once. Sequencing was done on a sample of blood. These receptors were taken from a woman in her late teens or twenties in good health.

The chain has TRBV4-1 and TRBJ2-7; maybe TRBD2 (6 bases). Germline V gene sequence: CDR1 MGHRA, CDR2 YSYEKL. CDR3 size: 13 residues. Trimming cost V 5 bases and J 1 base, with 9 bases left between them. The chain's CDR3 is CASSDSGSYEQYF. Here the CDR3 DNA reads TGCGCCAGCAGCGATAGCGGTTCCTACGAGCAGTACTTC.

V is TRBV4-1 and J is TRBJ2-1; 7 nucleotides match TRBD2. This CDR3 is 15 amino acids long. Germline trimming cut 4 bases from V and 4 bases from J; bases unmatched to any gene: 7. CDR1 is MGHRA, CDR2 YSYEKL, per germline. The CDR3 loop is CASSPGGTEYNEQFF. The CDR3 DNA reads as TGCGCCAGCAGCCCCGGGGGGACCGAATACAATGAGCAGTTCTTC.

V and J are TRBV7-2 and TRBJ1-4, with D tentatively TRBD1 (6 bases). The CDR3 consists of 13 residues. V lost 7 bases to trimming and J lost 4 bases, with 10 bases between them. Germline assignment: CDR1 SGHTA and CDR2 FQGNSA. CDR3 in DNA: TGTGCCAGCAAGGACAGCCTTAATGAAAAACTGTTTTTT. This translates into CASKDSLNEKLFF.

This clone came up once. This sequence joins TRBV30 and TRBJ1-2; a weak D match, TRBD1 (6 bases). Germline CDR1 GTSNPN, CDR2 SVGIG (reference sequence). CDR3 size: 11 residues. Trimming shortened V by 0 bases and J by 7 bases, and 6 bases separated the two germline ends. The CDR3: CAWSVQGGYTF. The CDR3 nucleotides are TGTGCCTGGAGTGTACAGGGTGGCTACACCTTC.

The chain combines TRBV21-1 with TRBJ2-7; no DNA check was done on the table's D call, TRBD2. TRBV21-1 is noted as a pseudogene. This CDR3 is built from 14 residues. CDR3 amino acids: CASNNLAVAYEQYF. The CDR3 nucleotides are TGTGCCAGCAACAACCTCGCGGTTGCCTACGAGCAGTACTTC.

The J gene is TRBJ1-3, the V gene TRBV27; D gene ambiguous. CDR1 MNHEY and CDR2 SMNVEV come from the germline V gene (reference sequence). This CDR3 has 15 residues. V lost 5 bases and J lost 2, with 13 bases in between. CDR3 nucleotide sequence: TGTGCCAGCAGTCCTACGAGGAAGGCTGGAAACACCATATATTTT. The encoded protein is CASSPTRKAGNTIYF.

The chain recombines TRBV11-3 with TRBJ1-1, with D possibly TRBD1 on 6 matching bases. Germline CDR1 SGHNT, CDR2 YENEEA. The V and J ends lost 3 bases and 8 bases respectively, with 13 bases between them. The CDR3 runs to 13 residues. CDR3 in amino acids: CASSLGPGAEAFF. CDR3 sequence (DNA): TGTGCCAGCAGCTTGGGGCCGGGGGCCGAAGCTTTCTTT. Full variable domain (remainder filled in from reference TRBV11-3 and TRBJ1-1): EAGVVQSPRYKIIEKKQPVAFWCNPISGHNTLYWYLQNLGQGPELLIRYENEEAVDDSQLPKDRFSAERLKGVDSTLKIQPAELGDSAVYLCASSLGPGAEAFFGQGTRLTVV.

This chain links TRBV9 with TRBJ1-2; no clear D. This CDR3 contains 14 residues. Germline lookup yields CDR1 SGDLS and CDR2 YYNGEE. Trimming removed 3 bases at V and 4 bases at J, with 13 bases between. CDR3 in DNA: TGTGCCAGCAGCGCACAGAGGGCGGCCTATGGCTACACCTTC. It codes for CASSAQRAAYGYTF.

V is TRBV6-5 and J is TRBJ2-5, with a tentative D call TRBD2 (5 bases). There are 12 residues in the CDR3. Germline values: CDR1 MNHEY, CDR2 SVGAGI. V dropped 6 bases and J dropped 4 bases, with 9 bases sitting between them. CDR3: CASRTGVETQYF. The CDR3 DNA follows: TGTGCCAGCAGAACCGGGGTAGAGACCCAGTACTTC.

V is TRBV5-6 and J is TRBJ2-7; 10 bases are a match to TRBD1. The CDR3 covers 15 residues. Germline trimming cut 4 bases from V and 2 bases from J; bases unmatched to any gene: 6. CDR1 and CDR2 from the germline V gene are SGHDT and YYEEEE. CDR3 protein: CASSLGQGEAYEQYF. The CDR3, as DNA: TGTGCCAGCAGCCTCGGACAGGGGGAGGCCTACGAGCAGTACTTC.

This sequence joins TRBV5-4 and TRBJ1-2; TRBD1 is a possible D gene (5 bases). The germline V and J ends were trimmed by 1 base and 4 bases, with 11 bases remaining between them. The CDR3 contains 14 residues. The V gene's germline CDR1 is SGHNT and CDR2 YYREEE (reference sequence). CDR3 sequence: CASSLKGHIYGYTF. As DNA, the CDR3 is TGTGCCAGCAGCTTGAAAGGACATATCTATGGCTACACCTTC.

The chain joins TRBV11-3 to TRBJ2-7, with D possibly being TRBD2 (5 bases). Looked up from germline, CDR1 is SGHNT and CDR2 is YENEEA. The V and J ends lost 5 bases and 3 bases respectively, with 8 bases between them. The length of the CDR3 is 12 residues. The CDR3 DNA sequence: TGTGCCAGCAGCCCGGGGATCTACGAGCAGTACTTC. Amino acid sequence: CASSPGIYEQYF.

The V call is TRBV3-1 (or the pseudogene TRBV3-2), the J call TRBJ1-2, with 10 positions matching TRBD1. Unmatched junction bases numbered 4, after V lost 2 bases and J lost 7 bases. Germline V CDR1 and CDR2: LGHDT, YNNKEL (reference sequence). This CDR3 spans 14 amino acids. CDR3: CASSQRQGAIGYTF. CDR3 DNA: TGTGCCAGCAGCCAAAGACAGGGGGCGATTGGCTACACCTTC.

The chain recombines TRBV6-5 with TRBJ1-6, with 7 bases matching TRBD1. The CDR3 sequence is 14 residues long. CDR1 and CDR2 (germline): MNHEY, SVGAGI. With 6 bases clipped from V and 9 bases from J, the junction kept 8 bases outside the gene matches. CDR3 protein: CASSFGTVSSPLHF. As DNA, the CDR3 is TGTGCCAGCAGCTTCGGGACAGTCAGTTCACCCCTCCACTTT.

V gene TRBV27 combines with J gene TRBJ1-6; 9 positions match TRBD1. The CDR3 covers 16 residues. The junction had 1 base not matched to a gene; V was cut back by 0 bases and J by 4 bases. The germline gives CDR1 MNHEY, CDR2 SMNVEV (reference sequence). CDR3 region: CASSLSGTGYNSPLHF. CDR3 nucleotide sequence: TGTGCCAGCAGTTTATCCGGGACAGGGTATAATTCACCCCTCCACTTT.

The sample holds a few counts of this clone. V usage is TRBV10-3 and J usage is TRBJ1-2; TRBD1 aligns across 12 bases. Germline loops: CDR1 ENHRY, CDR2 SYGVKD. The CDR3 is 15 amino acids. After removal of 0 bases from V and 7 bases from J, the junction contained 3 bases not matched to a gene. The CDR3 region is CAISESGTGGLGYTF. CDR3 sequence (DNA): TGTGCCATCAGTGAGTCCGGGACAGGGGGCCTTGGCTACACCTTC.

The CDR3 DNA is TGTGCCAGCAGCTTGAGGGGGGGCCAAGAGACCCAGTACTTC. The encoded protein is CASSLRGGQETQYF. The chain has TRBV5-4 and TRBJ2-5, with D possibly matching TRBD2 (7 bases). The CDR3 extends over 14 amino acids. The V gene lost 1 base and the J gene lost 1 base, with 8 bases spanning the gap. Germline CDR1 SGHNT, CDR2 YYREEE (reference sequence).

This chain uses TRBV30 with TRBJ1-1, with D hard to call. The germline V and J ends were trimmed by 3 bases and 11 bases, with 13 bases remaining between them. The CDR3 extends over 11 amino acids. Germline V gene lookup returns CDR1 GTSNPN and CDR2 SVGIG (reference sequence). The CDR3 coding sequence is TGTGCCTGGAGCATAGGGCACGGGGCTTTCTTT. It is translated as CAWSIGHGAFF.

The chain has TRBV19 and TRBJ1-6; D uncertain. This CDR3 is built from 16 residues. V was pared by 4 bases and J by 3 bases, with 13 bases between. Germline V gene data show CDR1 as LNHDA and CDR2 as SQIVND (reference sequence). Here the CDR3 reads CASSKGPGGYNSPLHF. DNA for the CDR3: TGTGCCAGTAGTAAAGGACCAGGAGGCTATAATTCACCCCTCCACTTT.

The rearrangement uses TRBV27 and TRBJ1-1; no clear D gene. V lost 6 bases and J lost 6, with 14 bases in between. Germline V gene lookup returns CDR1 MNHEY and CDR2 SMNVEV (reference sequence). CDR3 length equals 13 residues. The CDR3 nucleotides read TGTGCCAGCAGCAGATCCCGTAGAGCTGAAGCTTTCTTT. Translation gives CASSRSRRAEAFF.

To note about this clone: Additional DNA sequences in this sample encode the identical CDR3. The chain links TRBV6-6 to TRBJ2-5; the D gene could be TRBD1 or TRBD2 (6 bases each). Germline CDR1 MNHNY, CDR2 SVGAGI (reference sequence). CDR3 length: 13 amino acids. The ends were cut back, 6 bases at V and 4 bases at J, with 12 bases in the middle. CDR3 residues: CASRRGAGETQYF. The CDR3, as DNA: TGTGCCAGCAGAAGGGGGGCCGGAGAGACCCAGTACTTC.